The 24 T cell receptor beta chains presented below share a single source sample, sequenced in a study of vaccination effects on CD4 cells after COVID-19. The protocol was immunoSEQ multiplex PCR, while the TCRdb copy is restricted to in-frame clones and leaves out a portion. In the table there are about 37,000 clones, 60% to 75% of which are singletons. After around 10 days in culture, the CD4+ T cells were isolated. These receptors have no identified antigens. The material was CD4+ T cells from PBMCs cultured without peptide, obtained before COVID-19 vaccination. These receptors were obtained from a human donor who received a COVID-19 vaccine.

The CDR3 DNA reads as TGTGCCAGCTCCCCCCCGAAAAGGACCGGGGAGCTGTTTTTT. It is translated as CASSPPKRTGELFF. The V gene is TRBV18, the J gene TRBJ2-2; D unresolved. V was pared by 6 bases and J by 5 bases, with 13 bases between. Germline V gives CDR1 KGHSH, CDR2 LQKENI. CDR3 length equals 14 residues.

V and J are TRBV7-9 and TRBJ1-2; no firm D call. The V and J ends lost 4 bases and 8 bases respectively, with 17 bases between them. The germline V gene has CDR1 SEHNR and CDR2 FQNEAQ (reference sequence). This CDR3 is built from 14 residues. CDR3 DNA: TGTGCCAGCAGCTCCTTCCGATCCCCGGGGGGCTACACCTTC. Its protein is CASSSFRSPGGYTF. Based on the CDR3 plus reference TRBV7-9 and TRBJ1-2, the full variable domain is DTGVSQNPRHKITKRGQNVTFRCDPISEHNRLYWYRQTLGQGPEFLTYFQNEAQLEKSRLLSDRFSAERPKGSFSTLEIQRTEQGDSAMYLCASSSFRSPGGYTFGSGTRLTVV.

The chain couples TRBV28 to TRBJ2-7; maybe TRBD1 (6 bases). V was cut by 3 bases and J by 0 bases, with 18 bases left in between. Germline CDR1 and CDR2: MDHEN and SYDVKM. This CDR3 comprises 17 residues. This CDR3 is CASSFHTIRQASYEQYF. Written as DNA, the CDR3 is TGTGCCAGCAGTTTCCATACCATACGACAGGCCTCCTACGAGCAGTACTTC.

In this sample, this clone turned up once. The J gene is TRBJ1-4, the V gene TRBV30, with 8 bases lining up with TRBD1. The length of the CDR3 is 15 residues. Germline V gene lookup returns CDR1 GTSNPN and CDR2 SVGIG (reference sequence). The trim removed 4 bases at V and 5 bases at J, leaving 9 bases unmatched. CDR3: CAWTDKDRDNEKLFF. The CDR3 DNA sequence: TGTGCCTGGACAGACAAGGACAGGGACAATGAAAAACTGTTTTTT.

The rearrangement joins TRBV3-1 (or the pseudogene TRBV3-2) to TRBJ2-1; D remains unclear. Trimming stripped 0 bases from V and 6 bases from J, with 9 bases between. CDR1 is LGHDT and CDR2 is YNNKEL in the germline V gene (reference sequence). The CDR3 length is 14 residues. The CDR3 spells CASSQDHSSNEQFF. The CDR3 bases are TGTGCCAGCAGCCAAGATCATTCGTCCAATGAGCAGTTCTTC.

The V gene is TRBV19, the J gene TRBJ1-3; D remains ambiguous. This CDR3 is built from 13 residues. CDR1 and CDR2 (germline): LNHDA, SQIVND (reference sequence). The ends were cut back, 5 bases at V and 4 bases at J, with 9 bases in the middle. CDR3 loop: CASSLRSGNTIYF. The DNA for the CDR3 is TGTGCCAGTAGTCTTCGGTCCGGAAACACCATATATTTT. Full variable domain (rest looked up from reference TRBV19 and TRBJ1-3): DGGITQSPKYLFRKEGQNVTLSCEQNLNHDAMYWYRQDPGQGLRLIYYSQIVNDFQKGDIAEGYSVSREKKESFPLTVTSAQKNPTAFYLCASSLRSGNTIYFGEGSWLTVV.

The chain's CDR3 is CASRTEAFF. In DNA form, the CDR3 reads TGTGCCAGCAGAACAGAAGCTTTCTTT. The rearrangement uses TRBV2 and TRBJ1-1; D not certain. Germline CDR1 is SNHLY and CDR2 is FYNNEI. Trimming removed 6 bases from V and 8 bases from J, with 4 bases in between. The CDR3 extends over 9 amino acids. Together with reference TRBV2 and TRBJ1-1, the CDR3 gives the full variable domain: EPEVTQTPSHQVTQMGQEVILRCVPISNHLYFYWYRQILGQKVEFLVSFYNNEISEKSEIFDDQFSVERPDGSNFTLKIRSTKLEDSAMYFCASRTEAFFGQGTRLTVV.

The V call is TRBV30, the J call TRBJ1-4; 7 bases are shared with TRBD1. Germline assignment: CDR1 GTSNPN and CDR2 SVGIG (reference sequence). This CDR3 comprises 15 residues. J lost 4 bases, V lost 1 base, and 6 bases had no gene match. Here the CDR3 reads CAWSAKTGYNEKLFF. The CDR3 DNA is TGTGCCTGGAGTGCTAAGACAGGGTATAATGAAAAACTGTTTTTT.

The DNA for the CDR3 is TGCGCCAGCAGCCAAGGGACAGGGGGTACAGATACGCAGTATTTT. This sequence encodes CASSQGTGGTDTQYF. The chain uses TRBV4-3 and TRBJ2-3; 10 nucleotides match TRBD1. Germline V gives CDR1 LGHNA, CDR2 YSLEER. This CDR3 has 15 residues. Trimming removed 1 base from V and 3 bases from J; junction bases left unmatched: 1.

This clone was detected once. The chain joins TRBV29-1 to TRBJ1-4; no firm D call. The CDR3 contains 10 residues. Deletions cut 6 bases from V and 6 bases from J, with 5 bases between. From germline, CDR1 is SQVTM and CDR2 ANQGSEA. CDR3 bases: TGCAGCGTCAGAGATGAAAAACTGTTTTTT. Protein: CSVRDEKLFF.

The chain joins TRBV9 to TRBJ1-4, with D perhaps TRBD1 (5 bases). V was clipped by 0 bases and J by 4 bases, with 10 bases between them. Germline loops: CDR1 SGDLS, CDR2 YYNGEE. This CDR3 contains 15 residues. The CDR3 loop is CASSVGPGLNEKLFF. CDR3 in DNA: TGTGCCAGCAGCGTAGGGCCGGGACTTAATGAAAAACTGTTTTTT.

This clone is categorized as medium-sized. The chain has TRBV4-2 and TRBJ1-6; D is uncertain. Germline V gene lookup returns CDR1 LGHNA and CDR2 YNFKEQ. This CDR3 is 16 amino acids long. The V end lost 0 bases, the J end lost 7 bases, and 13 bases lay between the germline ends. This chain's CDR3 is CASSQDPAVGNSPLHF. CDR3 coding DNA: TGTGCCAGCAGCCAAGATCCGGCAGTTGGGAATTCACCCCTCCACTTT.

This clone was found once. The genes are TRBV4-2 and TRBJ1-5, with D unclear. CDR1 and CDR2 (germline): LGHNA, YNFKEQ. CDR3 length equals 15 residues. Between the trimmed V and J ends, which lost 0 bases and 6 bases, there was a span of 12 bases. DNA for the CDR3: TGTGCCAGCAGCCAAGATTATACAGAATTTCAGCCCCAGCATTTT. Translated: CASSQDYTEFQPQHF.

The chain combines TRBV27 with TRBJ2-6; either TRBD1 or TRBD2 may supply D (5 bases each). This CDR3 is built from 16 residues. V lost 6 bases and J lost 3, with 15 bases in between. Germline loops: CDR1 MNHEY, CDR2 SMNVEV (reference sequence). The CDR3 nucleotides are TGTGCCAGCAGCAGGGTAATCGGAGGTGGGGCCAACGTCCTGACTTTC. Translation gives CASSRVIGGGANVLTF.

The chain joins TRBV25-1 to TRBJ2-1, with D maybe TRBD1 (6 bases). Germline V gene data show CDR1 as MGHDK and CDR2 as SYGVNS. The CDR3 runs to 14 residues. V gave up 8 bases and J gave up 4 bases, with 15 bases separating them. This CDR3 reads CASLSGQTYNEQFF. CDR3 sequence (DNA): TGTGCCAGCCTCTCAGGACAGACTTACAATGAGCAGTTCTTC.

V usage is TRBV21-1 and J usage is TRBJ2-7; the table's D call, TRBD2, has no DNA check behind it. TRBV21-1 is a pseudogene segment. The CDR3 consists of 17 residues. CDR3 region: CASSKVSGPGLVYEQYF. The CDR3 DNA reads TGTGCCAGCAGCAAAGTATCGGGACCGGGACTAGTCTACGAGCAGTACTTC.

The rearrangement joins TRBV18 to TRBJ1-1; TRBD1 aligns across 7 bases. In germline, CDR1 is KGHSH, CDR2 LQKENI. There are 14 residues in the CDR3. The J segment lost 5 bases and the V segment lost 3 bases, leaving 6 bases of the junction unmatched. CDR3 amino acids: CASSPRQGETEAFF. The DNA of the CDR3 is TGTGCCAGCTCACCGCGACAGGGTGAGACTGAAGCTTTCTTT. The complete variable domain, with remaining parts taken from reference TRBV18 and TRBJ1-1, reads NAGVMQNPRHLVRRRGQEARLRCSPMKGHSHVYWYRQLPEEGLKFMVYLQKENIIDESGMPKERFSAEFPKEGPSILRIQQVVRGDSAAYFCASSPRQGETEAFFGQGTRLTVV.

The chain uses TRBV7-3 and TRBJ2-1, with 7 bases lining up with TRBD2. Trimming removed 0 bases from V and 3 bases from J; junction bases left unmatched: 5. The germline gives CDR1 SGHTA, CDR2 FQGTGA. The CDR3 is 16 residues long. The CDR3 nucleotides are TGTGCCAGCAGCTTAACCCGCGGGGGTAACTACAATGAGCAGTTCTTC. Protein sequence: CASSLTRGGNYNEQFF.

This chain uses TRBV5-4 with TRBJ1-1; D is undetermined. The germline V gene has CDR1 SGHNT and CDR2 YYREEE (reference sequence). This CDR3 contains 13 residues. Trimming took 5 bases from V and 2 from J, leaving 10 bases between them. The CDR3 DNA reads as TGTGCCAGCAGTGCGACCATCAACACTGAAGCTTTCTTT. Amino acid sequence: CASSATINTEAFF.

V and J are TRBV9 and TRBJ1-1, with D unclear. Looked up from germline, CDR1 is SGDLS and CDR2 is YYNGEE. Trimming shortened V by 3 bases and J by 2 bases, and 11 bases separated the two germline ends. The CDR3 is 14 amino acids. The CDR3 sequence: CASSDGRSNTEAFF. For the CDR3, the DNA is TGTGCCAGCAGCGACGGCCGTTCTAACACTGAAGCTTTCTTT. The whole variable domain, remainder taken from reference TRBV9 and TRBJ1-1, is DSGVTQTPKHLITATGQRVTLRCSPRSGDLSVYWYQQSLDQGLQFLIQYYNGEERAKGNILERFSAQQFPDLHSELNLSSLELGDSALYFCASSDGRSNTEAFFGQGTRLTVV.

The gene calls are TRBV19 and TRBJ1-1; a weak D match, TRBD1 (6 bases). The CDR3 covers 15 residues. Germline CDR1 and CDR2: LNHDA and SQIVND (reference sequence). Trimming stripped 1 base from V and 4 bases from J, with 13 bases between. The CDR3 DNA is TGTGCCAGTAGTATAGTAGGGGGGCAGGGCACTGAAGCTTTCTTT. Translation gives CASSIVGGQGTEAFF.

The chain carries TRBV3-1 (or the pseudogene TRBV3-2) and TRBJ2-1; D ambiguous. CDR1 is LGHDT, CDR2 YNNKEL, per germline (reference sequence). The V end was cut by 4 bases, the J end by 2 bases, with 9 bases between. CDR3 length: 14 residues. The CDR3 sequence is CASSLRIPYNEQFF. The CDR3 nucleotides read TGTGCCAGCAGCCTCCGCATCCCCTACAATGAGCAGTTCTTC.

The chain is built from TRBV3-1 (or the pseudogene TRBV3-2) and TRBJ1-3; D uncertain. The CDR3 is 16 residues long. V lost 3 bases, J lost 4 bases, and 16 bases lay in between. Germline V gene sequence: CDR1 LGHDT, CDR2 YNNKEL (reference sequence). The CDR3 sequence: CASSQRTGLGGNTIYF. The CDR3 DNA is TGTGCCAGCAGCCAGAGGACCGGGTTGGGAGGAAACACCATATATTTT.

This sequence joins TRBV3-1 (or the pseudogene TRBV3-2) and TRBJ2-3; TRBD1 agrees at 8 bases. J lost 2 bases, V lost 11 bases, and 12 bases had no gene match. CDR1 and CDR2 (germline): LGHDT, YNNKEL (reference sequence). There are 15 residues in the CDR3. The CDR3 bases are TGTGCCTCAAGGACGACAGGGGCCGTCACAGATACGCAGTATTTT. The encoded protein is CASRTTGAVTDTQYF.